This T cell receptor (beta chain) is drawn from a study of blood T cells in healthy people across ages. CDR1 and CDR2 (germline): MGHRA, YSYEKL. The V and J ends lost 7 bases and 6 bases respectively, with 15 bases between them. The CDR3 totals 13 residues. Russia was home to the donors, healthy Caucasian individuals aged about 6 to 90. The authors ran a second PCR of about 6 to 11 cycles using a sample-barcoded 5' primer and a J-beta primer mix. All cDNA molecules were each tagged by a template-switch adaptor with 12 random nucleotides. TCRdb re-analysed the 5' RACE reads in MiXCR, keeping a single row per CDR3 protein. The sample has 1.5 million or so distinct CDR3 sequences; 40% to 50% are singletons. Whole-study results and caveats: Getting older went along with TCR beta diversity per million T cells dropping roughly linearly. Changes in expanded clonotypes were possibly confounded, as the CMV status of donors was unknown.

In its sample, this clonotype was seen a few times. Its antigen is unidentified. The chain recombines TRBV4-1 with TRBJ1-2, with D perhaps TRBD1 (5 bases). Sequencing used blood. The origin of this receptor is a young woman in good health. The CDR3 coding sequence is TGCGCCAGCACCACGACAGTCTCGAATGGCTACACCTTC. Protein: CASTTTVSNGYTF.